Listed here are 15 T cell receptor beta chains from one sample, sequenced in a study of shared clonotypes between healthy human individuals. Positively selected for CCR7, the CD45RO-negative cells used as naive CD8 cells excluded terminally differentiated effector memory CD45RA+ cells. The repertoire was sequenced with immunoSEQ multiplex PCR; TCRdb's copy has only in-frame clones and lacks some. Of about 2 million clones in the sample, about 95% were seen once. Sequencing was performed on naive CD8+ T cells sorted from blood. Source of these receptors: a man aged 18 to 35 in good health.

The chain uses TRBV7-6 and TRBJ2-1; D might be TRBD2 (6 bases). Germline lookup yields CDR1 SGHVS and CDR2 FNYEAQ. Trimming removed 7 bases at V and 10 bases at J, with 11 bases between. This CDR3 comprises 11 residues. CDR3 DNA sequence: TGTGCCAGCACCAGTGGAGGGGAGCAGTTCTTC. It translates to CASTSGGEQFF. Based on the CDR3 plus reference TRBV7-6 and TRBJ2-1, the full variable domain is GAGVSQSPRYKVTKRGQDVALRCDPISGHVSLYWYRQALGQGPEFLTYFNYEAQQDKSGLPNDRFSAERPEGSISTLTIQRTEQRDSAMYRCASTSGGEQFFGPGTRLTVL.

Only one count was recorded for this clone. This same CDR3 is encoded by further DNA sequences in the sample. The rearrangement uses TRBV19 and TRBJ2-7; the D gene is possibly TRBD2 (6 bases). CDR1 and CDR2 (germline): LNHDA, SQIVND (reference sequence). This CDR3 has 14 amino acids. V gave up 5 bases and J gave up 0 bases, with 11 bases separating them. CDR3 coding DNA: TGTGCCAGTAGTTCGGCGGGAACCTCCTACGAGCAGTACTTC. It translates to CASSSAGTSYEQYF. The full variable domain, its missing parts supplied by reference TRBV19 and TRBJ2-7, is DGGITQSPKYLFRKEGQNVTLSCEQNLNHDAMYWYRQDPGQGLRLIYYSQIVNDFQKGDIAEGYSVSREKKESFPLTVTSAQKNPTAFYLCASSSAGTSYEQYFGPGTRLTVT.

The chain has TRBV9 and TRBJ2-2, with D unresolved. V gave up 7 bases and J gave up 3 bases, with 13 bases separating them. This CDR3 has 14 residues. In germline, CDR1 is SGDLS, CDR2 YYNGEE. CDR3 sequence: CASGPETYTGELFF. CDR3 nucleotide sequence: TGTGCCAGCGGTCCCGAGACATACACCGGGGAGCTGTTTTTT.

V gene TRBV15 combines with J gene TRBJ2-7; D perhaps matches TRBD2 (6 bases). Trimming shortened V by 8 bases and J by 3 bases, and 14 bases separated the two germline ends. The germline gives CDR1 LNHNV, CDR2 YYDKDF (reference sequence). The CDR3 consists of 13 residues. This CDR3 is CATGAGRNYEQYF. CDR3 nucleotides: TGTGCCACCGGGGCAGGGAGGAACTACGAGCAGTACTTC.

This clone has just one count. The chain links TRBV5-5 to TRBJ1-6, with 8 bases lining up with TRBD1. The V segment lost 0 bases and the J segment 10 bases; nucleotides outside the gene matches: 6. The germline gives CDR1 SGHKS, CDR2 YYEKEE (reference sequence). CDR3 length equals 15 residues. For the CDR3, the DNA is TGTGCCAGCAGCTTGGATCAGGGGGCTGGGTCACCCCTCCACTTT. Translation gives CASSLDQGAGSPLHF.

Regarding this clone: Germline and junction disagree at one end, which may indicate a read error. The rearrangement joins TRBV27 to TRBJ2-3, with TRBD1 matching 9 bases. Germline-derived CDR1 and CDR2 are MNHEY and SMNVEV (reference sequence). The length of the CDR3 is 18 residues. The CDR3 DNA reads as TGTGTCAGCAGTATCCTCGGTGGGACAGGGTTCAGGAAAGATACGCAGTATTTT. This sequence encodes CVSSILGGTGFRKDTQYF.

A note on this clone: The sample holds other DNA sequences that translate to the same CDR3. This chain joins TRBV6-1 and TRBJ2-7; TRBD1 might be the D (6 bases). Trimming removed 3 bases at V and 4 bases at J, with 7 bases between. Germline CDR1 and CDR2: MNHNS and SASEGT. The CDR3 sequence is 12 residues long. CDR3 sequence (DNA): TGTGCCAGCAGTGAGGGGGCTTACGAGCAGTACTTC. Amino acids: CASSEGAYEQYF.

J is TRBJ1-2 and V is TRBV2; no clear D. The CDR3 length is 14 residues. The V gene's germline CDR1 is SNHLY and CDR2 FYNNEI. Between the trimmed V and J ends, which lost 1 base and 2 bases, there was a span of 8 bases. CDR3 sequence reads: CASSEGRINYGYTF. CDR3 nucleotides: TGTGCCAGCAGTGAAGGGCGGATAAACTATGGCTACACCTTC.

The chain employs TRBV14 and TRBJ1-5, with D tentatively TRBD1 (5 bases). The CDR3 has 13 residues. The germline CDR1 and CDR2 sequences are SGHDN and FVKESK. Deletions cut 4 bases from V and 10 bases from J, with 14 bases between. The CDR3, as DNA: TGTGCCAGCAGCCGGGGCGTATATGAACCCCAGCATTTT. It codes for CASSRGVYEPQHF. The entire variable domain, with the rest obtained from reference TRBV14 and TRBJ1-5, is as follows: EAGVTQFPSHSVIEKGQTVTLRCDPISGHDNLYWYRRVMGKEIKFLLHFVKESKQDESGMPNNRFLAERTGGTYSTLKVQPAELEDSGVYFCASSRGVYEPQHFGDGTRLSIL.

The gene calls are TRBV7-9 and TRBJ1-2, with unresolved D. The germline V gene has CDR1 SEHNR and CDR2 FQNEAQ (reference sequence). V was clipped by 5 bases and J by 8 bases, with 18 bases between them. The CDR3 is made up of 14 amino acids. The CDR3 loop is CASSSGPYLSGYTF. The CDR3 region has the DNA TGTGCCAGCAGCAGCGGGCCATATCTATCGGGCTACACCTTC.

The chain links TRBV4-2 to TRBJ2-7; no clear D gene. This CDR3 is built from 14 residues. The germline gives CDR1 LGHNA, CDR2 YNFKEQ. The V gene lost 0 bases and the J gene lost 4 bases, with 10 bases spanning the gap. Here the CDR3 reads CASSQDPQLYEQYF. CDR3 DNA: TGTGCCAGCAGCCAAGATCCCCAACTATACGAGCAGTACTTC.

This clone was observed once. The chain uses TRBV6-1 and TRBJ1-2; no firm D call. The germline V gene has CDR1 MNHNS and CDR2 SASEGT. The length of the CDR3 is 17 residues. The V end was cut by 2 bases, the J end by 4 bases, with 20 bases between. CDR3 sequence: CASSESEIPEWGYGYTF. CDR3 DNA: TGTGCCAGCAGTGAAAGTGAAATCCCGGAATGGGGCTATGGCTACACCTTC.

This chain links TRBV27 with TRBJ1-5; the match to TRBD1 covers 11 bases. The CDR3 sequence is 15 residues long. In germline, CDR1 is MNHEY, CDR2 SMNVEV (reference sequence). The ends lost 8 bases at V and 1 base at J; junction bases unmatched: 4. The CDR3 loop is CASSGTGGSNQPQHF. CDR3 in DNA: TGTGCCAGCTCCGGGACAGGGGGGAGCAATCAGCCCCAGCATTTT.

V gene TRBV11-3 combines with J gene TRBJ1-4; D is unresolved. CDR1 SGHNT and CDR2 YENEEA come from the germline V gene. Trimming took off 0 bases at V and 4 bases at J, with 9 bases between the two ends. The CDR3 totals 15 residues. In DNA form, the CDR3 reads TGTGCCAGCAGCTTAGAGGGTCGACTTAATGAAAAACTGTTTTTT. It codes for CASSLEGRLNEKLFF.

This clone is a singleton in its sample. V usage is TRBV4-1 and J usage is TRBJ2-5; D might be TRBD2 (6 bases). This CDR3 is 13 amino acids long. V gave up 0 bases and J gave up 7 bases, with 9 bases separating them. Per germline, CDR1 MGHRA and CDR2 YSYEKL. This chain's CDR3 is CASSQDGGGTQYF. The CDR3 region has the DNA TGCGCCAGCAGCCAAGACGGGGGAGGGACCCAGTACTTC.